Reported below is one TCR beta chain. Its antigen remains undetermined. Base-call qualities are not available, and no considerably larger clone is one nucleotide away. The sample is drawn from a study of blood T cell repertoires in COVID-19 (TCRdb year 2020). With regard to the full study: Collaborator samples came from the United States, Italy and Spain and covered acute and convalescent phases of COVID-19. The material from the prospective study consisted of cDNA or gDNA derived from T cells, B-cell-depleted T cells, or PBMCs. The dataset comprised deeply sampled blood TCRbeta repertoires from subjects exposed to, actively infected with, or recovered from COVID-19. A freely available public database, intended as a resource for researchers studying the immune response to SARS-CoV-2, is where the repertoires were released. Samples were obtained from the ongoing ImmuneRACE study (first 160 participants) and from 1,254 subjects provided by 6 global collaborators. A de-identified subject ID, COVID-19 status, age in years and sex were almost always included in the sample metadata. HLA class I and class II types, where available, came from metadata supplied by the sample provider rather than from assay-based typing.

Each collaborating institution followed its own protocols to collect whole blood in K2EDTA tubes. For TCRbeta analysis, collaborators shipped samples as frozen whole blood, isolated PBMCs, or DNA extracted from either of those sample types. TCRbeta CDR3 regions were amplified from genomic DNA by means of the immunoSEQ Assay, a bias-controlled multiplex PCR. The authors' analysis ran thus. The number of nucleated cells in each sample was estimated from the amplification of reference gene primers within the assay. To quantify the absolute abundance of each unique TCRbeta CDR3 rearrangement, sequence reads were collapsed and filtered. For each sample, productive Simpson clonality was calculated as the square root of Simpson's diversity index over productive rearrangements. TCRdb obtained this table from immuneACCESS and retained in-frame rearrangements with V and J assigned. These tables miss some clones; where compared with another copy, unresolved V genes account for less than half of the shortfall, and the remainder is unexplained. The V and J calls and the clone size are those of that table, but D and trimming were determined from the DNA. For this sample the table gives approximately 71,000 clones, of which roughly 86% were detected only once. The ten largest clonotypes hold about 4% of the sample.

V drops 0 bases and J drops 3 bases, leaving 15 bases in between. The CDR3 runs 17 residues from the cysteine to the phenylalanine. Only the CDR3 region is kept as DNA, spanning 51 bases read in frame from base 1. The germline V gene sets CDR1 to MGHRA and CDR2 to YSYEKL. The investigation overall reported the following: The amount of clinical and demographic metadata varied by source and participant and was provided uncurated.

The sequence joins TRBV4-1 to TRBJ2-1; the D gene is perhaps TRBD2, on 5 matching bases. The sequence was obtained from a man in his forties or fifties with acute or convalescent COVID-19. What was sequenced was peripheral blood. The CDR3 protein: CASSQDKADRIYNEQFF. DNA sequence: TGCGCCAGCAGCCAAGATAAAGCGGACCGAATCTACAATGAGCAGTTCTTC.